This T cell receptor (beta chain) was identified during a study of T-cell memory formation after mild COVID-19. Ten or more counts support this clonotype. Its target is unknown. TCRdb called the 5' RACE reads again in MiXCR, with one record for every CDR3 protein. The sample shows some 300,000 distinct CDR3 sequences, less than 20% of them seen only once. General study findings and limits: Among CD4+ contracting clones, most were CM and EM, and CD8+ ones EMRA.

CDR1 and CDR2 from the germline V gene are SGHKS and YYEKEE (reference sequence). V dropped 5 bases and J dropped 2; count of bases not matched to a gene: 6. This CDR3 is built from 16 residues. V is TRBV5-5 and J is TRBJ2-6; 8 bases line up with TRBD1. The receptor was derived from a young man who had mild COVID-19 (a few samples of this study predate the infection). Cell type and time point are not known. Sequencing was performed on PBMCs or a T cell subset sorted from them (not recorded which). CDR3 in DNA: TGTGCCAGCAGTTTTACAGGGGGGCCTGGGGCCAACGTCCTGACTTTC. Encoded protein: CASSFTGGPGANVLTF.